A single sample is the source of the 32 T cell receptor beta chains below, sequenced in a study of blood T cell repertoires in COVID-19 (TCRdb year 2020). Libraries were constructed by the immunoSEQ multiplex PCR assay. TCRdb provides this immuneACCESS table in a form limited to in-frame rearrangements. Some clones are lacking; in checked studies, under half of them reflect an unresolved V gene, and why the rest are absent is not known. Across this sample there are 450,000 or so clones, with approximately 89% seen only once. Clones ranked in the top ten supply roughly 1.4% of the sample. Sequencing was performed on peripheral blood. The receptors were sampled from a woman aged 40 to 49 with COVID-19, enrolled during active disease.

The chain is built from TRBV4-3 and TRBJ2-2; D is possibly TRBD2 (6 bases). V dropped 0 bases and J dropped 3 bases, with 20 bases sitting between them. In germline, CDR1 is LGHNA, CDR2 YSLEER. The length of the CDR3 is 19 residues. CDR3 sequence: CASSQDDPGLGPYTGELFF. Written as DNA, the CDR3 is TGCGCCAGCAGCCAAGACGACCCGGGACTGGGGCCTTACACCGGGGAGCTGTTTTTT.

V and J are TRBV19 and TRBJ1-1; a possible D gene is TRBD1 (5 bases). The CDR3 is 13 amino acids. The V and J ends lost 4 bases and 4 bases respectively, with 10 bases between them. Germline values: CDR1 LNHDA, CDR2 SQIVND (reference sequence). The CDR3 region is CASSRGRGTEAFF. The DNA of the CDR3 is TGTGCCAGTAGTAGGGGTAGGGGCACTGAAGCTTTCTTT.

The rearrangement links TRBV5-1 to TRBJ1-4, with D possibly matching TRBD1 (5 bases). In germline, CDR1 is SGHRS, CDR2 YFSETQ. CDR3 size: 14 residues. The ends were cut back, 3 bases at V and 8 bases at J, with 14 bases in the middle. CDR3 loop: CASSSVGVTEKLFF. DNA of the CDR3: TGCGCCAGCAGCTCCGTAGGGGTCACCGAAAAACTGTTTTTT.

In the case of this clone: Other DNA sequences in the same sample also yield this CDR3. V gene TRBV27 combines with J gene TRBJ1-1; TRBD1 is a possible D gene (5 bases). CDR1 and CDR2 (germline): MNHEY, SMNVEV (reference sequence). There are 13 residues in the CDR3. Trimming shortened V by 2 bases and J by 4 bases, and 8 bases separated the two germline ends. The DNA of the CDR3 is TGTGCCAGCAGTTTAGGGGGGGGCACTGAAGCTTTCTTT. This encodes CASSLGGGTEAFF.

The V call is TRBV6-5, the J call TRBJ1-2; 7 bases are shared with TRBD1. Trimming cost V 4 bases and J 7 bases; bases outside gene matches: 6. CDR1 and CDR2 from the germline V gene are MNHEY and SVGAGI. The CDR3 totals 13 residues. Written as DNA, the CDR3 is TGTGCCAGCAGTTTACAGGGGATTGGTGGCTACACCTTC. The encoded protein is CASSLQGIGGYTF.

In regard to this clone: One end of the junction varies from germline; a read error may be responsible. The chain's CDR3 is CAIGEIMDKLHF. In DNA, the CDR3 is TGTGCCATCGGTGAAATTATGGACAAGCTCCACTTT. The chain joins TRBV10-3 to TRBJ1-6; TRBD1 is a possible D gene (5 bases). The CDR3 is made up of 12 amino acids. Germline V gives CDR1 ENHRY, CDR2 SYGVKD.

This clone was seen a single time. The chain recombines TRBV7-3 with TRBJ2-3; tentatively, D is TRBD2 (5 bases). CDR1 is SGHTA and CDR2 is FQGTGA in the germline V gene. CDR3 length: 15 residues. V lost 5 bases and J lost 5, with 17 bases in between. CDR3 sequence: CASSPSTRAGDTQYF. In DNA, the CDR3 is TGTGCCAGCAGCCCCAGTACTAGGGCCGGAGATACGCAGTATTTT.

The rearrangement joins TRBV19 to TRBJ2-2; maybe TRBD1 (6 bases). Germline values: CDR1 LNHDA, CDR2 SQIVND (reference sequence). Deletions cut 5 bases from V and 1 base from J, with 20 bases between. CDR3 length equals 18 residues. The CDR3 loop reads CASSFIPGTRRNTGELFF. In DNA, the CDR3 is TGTGCCAGTAGTTTCATACCCGGGACACGTCGGAACACCGGGGAGCTGTTTTTT. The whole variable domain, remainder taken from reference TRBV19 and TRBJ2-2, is DGGITQSPKYLFRKEGQNVTLSCEQNLNHDAMYWYRQDPGQGLRLIYYSQIVNDFQKGDIAEGYSVSREKKESFPLTVTSAQKNPTAFYLCASSFIPGTRRNTGELFFGEGSRLTVL.

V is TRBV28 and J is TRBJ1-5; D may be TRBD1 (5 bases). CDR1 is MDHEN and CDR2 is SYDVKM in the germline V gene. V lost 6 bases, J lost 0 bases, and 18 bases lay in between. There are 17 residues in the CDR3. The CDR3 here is CASRPTTDSYSNQPQHF. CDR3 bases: TGTGCCAGCAGACCTACGACAGATTCGTATAGCAATCAGCCCCAGCATTTT.

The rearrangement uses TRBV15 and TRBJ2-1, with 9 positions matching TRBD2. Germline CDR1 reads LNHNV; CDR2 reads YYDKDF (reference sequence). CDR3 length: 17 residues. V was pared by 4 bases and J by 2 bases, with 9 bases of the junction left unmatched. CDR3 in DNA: TGTGCCACCAGCAACCACCGAGAGCGGGGGGCCTACAATGAGCAGTTCTTC. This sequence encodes CATSNHRERGAYNEQFF. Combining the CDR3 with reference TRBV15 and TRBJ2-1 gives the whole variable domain DAMVIQNPRYQVTQFGKPVTLSCSQTLNHNVMYWYQQKSSQAPKLLFHYYDKDFNNEADTPDNFQSRRPNTSFCFLDIRSPGLGDTAMYLCATSNHRERGAYNEQFFGPGTRLTVL.

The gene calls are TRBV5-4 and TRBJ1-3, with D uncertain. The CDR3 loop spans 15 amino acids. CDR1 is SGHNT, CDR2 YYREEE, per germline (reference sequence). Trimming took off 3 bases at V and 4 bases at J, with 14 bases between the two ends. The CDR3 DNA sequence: TGTGCCAGCAGCTCCACAATCGAGGGAGGAAACACCATATATTTT. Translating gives CASSSTIEGGNTIYF.

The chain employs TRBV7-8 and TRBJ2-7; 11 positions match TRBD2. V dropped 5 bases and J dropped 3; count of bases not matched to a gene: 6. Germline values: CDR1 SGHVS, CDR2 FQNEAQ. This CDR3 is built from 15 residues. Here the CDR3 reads CASSPTSGGYYEQYF. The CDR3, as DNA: TGTGCCAGCAGCCCTACTAGCGGGGGATACTACGAGCAGTACTTC. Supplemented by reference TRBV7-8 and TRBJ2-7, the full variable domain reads GAGVSQSPRYKVAKRGQDVALRCDPISGHVSLFWYQQALGQGPEFLTYFQNEAQLDKSGLPSDRFFAERPEGSVSTLKIQRTQQEDSAVYLCASSPTSGGYYEQYFGPGTRLTVT.

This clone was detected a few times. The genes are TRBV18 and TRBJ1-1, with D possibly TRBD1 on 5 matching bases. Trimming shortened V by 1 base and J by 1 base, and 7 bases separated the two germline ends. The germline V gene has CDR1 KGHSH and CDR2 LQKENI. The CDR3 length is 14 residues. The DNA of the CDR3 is TGTGCCAGCTCACCACGACAGTGGAACACTGAAGCTTTCTTT. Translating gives CASSPRQWNTEAFF.

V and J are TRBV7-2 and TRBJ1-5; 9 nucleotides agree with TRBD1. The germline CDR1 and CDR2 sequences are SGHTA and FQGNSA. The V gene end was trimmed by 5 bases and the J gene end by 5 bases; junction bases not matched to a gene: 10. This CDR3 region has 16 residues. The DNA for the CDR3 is TGTGCCAGCAGCAGATCCGGGACAGGGTCGCATCAGCCCCAGCATTTT. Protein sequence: CASSRSGTGSHQPQHF.

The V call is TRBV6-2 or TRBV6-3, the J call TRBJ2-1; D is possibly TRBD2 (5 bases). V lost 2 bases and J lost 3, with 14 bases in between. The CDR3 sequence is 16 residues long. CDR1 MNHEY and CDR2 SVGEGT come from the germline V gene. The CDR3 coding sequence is TGTGCCAGCAGTTACCTTGAGGGAAGGGACTACAATGAGCAGTTCTTC. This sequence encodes CASSYLEGRDYNEQFF.

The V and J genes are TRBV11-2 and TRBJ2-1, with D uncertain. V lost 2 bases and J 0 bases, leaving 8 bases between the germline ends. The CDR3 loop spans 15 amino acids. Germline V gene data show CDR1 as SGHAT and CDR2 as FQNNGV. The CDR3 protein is CASSLNPSSYNEQFF. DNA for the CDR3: TGTGCCAGCAGCTTAAACCCTAGCTCCTACAATGAGCAGTTCTTC.

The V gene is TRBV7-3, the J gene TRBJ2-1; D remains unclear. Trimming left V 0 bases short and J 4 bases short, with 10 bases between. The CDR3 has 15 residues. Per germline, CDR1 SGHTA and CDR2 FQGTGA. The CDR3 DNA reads TGTGCCAGCAGCTTAACATCAAACAAATACAATGAGCAGTTCTTC. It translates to CASSLTSNKYNEQFF.

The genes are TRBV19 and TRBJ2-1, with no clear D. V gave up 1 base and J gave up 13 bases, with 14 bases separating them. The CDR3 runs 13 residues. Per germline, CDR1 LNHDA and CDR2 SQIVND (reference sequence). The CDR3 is CASSIVAATSQFF. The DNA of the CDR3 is TGTGCCAGTAGTATAGTTGCGGCTACGTCACAGTTCTTC.

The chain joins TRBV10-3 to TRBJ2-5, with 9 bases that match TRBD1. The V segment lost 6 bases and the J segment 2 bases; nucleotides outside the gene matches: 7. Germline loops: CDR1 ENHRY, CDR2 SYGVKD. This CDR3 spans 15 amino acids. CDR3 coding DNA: TGTGCCATCAGCGAACTTGACAGGGGGCAAGAGACCCAGTACTTC. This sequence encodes CAISELDRGQETQYF.

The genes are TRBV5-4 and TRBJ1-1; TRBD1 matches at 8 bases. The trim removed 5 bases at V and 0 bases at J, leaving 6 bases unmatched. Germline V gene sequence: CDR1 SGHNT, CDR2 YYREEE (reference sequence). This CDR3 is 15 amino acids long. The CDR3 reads CASSYQGAMNTEAFF. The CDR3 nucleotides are TGTGCCAGCAGTTACCAGGGGGCGATGAACACTGAAGCTTTCTTT.

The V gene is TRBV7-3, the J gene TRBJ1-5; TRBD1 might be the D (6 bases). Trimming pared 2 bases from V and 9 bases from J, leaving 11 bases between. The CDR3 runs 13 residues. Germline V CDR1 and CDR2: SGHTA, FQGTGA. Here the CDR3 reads CASSLQGSGPQHF. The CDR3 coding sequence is TGTGCCAGCAGCTTACAGGGGTCCGGGCCCCAGCATTTT.

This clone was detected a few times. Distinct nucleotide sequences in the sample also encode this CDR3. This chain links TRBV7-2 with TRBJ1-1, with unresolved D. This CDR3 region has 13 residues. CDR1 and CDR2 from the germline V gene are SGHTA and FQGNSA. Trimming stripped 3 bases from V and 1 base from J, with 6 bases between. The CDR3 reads CASSLSGNTEAFF. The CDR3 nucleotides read TGTGCCAGCAGCTTGTCAGGGAACACTGAAGCTTTCTTT.

CDR3 in amino acids: CASSLGLIYGYTF. Written as DNA, the CDR3 is TGTGCCAGCAGTTTAGGGCTTATCTATGGCTACACCTTC. The chain links TRBV12-3 or TRBV12-4 to TRBJ1-2; no firm D call. Trimming took off 1 base at V and 4 bases at J, with 7 bases between the two ends. The CDR3 runs 13 residues.

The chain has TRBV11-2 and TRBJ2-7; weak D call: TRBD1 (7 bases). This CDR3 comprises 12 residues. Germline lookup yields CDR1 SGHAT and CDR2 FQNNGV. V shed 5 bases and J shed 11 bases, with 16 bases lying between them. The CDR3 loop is CASSPGGQGEYF. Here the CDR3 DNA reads TGTGCCAGCAGCCCTGGGGGGCAGGGGGAGTACTTC.

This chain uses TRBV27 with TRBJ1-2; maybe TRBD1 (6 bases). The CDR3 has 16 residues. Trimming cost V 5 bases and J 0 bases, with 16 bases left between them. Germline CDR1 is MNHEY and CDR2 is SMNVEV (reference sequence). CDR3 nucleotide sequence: TGTGCCAGCAGTATGTCGGGGACATCCACTAACTATGGCTACACCTTC. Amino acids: CASSMSGTSTNYGYTF.

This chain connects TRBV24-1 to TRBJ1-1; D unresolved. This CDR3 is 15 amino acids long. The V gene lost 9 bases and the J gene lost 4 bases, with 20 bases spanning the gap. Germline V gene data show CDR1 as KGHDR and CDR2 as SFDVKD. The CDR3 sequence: CATRAEGKWSTEAFF. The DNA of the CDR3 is TGTGCCACCCGAGCGGAGGGTAAATGGTCCACTGAAGCTTTCTTT.

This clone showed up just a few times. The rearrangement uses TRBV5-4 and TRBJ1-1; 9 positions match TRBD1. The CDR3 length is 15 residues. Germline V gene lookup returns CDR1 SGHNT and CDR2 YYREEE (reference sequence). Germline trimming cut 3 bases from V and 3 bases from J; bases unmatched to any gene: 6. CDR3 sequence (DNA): TGTGCCAGCAGCTACGACAGGGGGGGGGACACTGAAGCTTTCTTT. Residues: CASSYDRGGDTEAFF.

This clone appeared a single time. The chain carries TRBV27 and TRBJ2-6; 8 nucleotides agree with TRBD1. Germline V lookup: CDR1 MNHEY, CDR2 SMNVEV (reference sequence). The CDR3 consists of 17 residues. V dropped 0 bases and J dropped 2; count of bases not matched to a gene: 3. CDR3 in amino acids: CASSLSATGAGANVLTF. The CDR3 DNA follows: TGTGCCAGCAGTTTATCGGCGACAGGGGCTGGGGCCAACGTCCTGACTTTC.

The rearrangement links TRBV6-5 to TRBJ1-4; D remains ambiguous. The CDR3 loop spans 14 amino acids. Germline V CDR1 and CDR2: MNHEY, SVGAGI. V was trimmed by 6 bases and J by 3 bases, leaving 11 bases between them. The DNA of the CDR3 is TGTGCCAGCAGGCTCCGCGGCCCTAATGAAAAACTGTTTTTT. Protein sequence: CASRLRGPNEKLFF.

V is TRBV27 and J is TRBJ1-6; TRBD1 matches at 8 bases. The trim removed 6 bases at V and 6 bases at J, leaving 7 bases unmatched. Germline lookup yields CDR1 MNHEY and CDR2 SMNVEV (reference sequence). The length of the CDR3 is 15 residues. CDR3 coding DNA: TGTGCCAGCAGAGACAGGGGACGGTTTAATTCACCCCTCCACTTT. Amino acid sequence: CASRDRGRFNSPLHF.

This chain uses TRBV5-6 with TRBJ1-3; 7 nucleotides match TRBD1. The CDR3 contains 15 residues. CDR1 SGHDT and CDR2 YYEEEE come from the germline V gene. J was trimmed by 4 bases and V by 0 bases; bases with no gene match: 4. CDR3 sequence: CASSLEGAGGNTIYF. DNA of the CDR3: TGTGCCAGCAGCTTGGAGGGGGCGGGAGGAAACACCATATATTTT.

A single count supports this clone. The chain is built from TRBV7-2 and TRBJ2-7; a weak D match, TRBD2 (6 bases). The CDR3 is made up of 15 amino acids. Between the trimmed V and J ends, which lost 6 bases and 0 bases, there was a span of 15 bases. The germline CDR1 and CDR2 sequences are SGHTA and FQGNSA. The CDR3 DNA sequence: TGTGCCAGCAGGGGGGGACCAAGAAGCTCCTACGAGCAGTACTTC. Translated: CASRGGPRSSYEQYF.